This T cell receptor (beta chain) is drawn from a study of blood T cell repertoires in COVID-19. Each participant's cohort was designated according to participant-reported clinical history. The table came from immunoSEQ multiplex PCR; TCRdb's copy has only in-frame clones and leaves some out. The sample shows about 410,000 clones, around 91% of them seen only once. This receptor was obtained from a young man who had recovered from COVID-19. Sequenced: PBMCs or T cells enriched from blood (not recorded which).

In DNA form, the CDR3 reads TGTGCCAGCAGCGGTGGGACAGAGGGGCAGCCCCAGCATTTT. It encodes CASSGGTEGQPQHF. The V and J genes are TRBV9 and TRBJ1-5; 7 positions agree with TRBD1. The CDR3 contains 14 residues. V shed 3 bases, J shed 7 bases, and the junction held 7 bases outside the gene matches. Germline V gene sequence: CDR1 SGDLS, CDR2 YYNGEE.